A single sample is the source of the 26 T cell receptor beta chains below, sequenced in a study of T-cell reconstitution after alpha-beta-depleted transplantation in children. Preparing the TCRbeta library involved the use of unique molecular identifiers. TCRdb reprocessed the PCR reads via MiXCR and lists one record per CDR3 protein. Here the sample spans about 1,000,000 distinct CDR3 sequences, around 30% being singletons. The sequenced sample was PBMCs, mostly from graft donor cells, obtained 360 days after TCRalphabeta/CD19-depleted stem cell transplant. All receptors derive from a boy under two years old who had a stem cell transplant for SCID, so the T cells may come from the graft donor.

This clonotype has a handful of counts. In DNA form, the CDR3 reads TGTGCCAGCAGTTTGGGTATTGGGGGGTCCGGGGAGCTGTTTTTT. Protein product: CASSLGIGGSGELFF. The chain couples TRBV12-3 or TRBV12-4 to TRBJ2-2; D possibly corresponds to TRBD2 (6 bases). This CDR3 comprises 15 residues. The V gene lost 3 bases and the J gene lost 6 bases, with 14 bases spanning the gap.

The chain joins TRBV4-2 to TRBJ1-1; a possible D gene is TRBD1 (5 bases). This CDR3 has 16 residues. Trimming took off 0 bases at V and 5 bases at J, with 16 bases between the two ends. Per germline, CDR1 LGHNA and CDR2 YNFKEQ. The CDR3 protein is CASSQENLGGGTEAFF. The CDR3 DNA follows: TGTGCCAGCAGCCAAGAGAATTTGGGGGGAGGAACTGAAGCTTTCTTT.

The table lists this clonotype with a few counts. The chain couples TRBV2 to TRBJ1-4; no reliable D call. CDR3 length: 14 residues. In germline, CDR1 is SNHLY, CDR2 FYNNEI. V was pared by 4 bases and J by 8 bases, with 14 bases between. CDR3 region: CASSGGRGGEKLFF. CDR3 bases: TGTGCCAGCAGTGGGGGTCGGGGAGGAGAAAAACTGTTTTTT. Based on the CDR3 plus reference TRBV2 and TRBJ1-4, the full variable domain is EPEVTQTPSHQVTQMGQEVILRCVPISNHLYFYWYRQILGQKVEFLVSFYNNEISEKSEIFDDQFSVERPDGSNFTLKIRSTKLEDSAMYFCASSGGRGGEKLFFGSGTQLSVL.

The sample holds a few counts of this clonotype. V and J are TRBV7-2 and TRBJ2-3; D is ambiguous. V lost 9 bases to trimming and J lost 5 bases, with 18 bases between them. The V gene's germline CDR1 is SGHTA and CDR2 FQGNSA. CDR3 length: 14 residues. The CDR3 DNA sequence: TGTGCCAGTAGATTACAATCGATCCAAGATACGCAGTATTTT. Protein product: CASRLQSIQDTQYF.

Only a few counts were recorded for this clonotype. This chain joins TRBV28 and TRBJ2-5; the match to TRBD1 covers 9 bases. In germline, CDR1 is MDHEN, CDR2 SYDVKM. This CDR3 region has 16 residues. The junction had 16 bases not matched to a gene; V was cut back by 7 bases and J by 7 bases. CDR3 sequence reads: CASIPRQGGLFVTQYF. The CDR3 DNA is TGTGCCAGCATTCCCCGACAGGGGGGGTTGTTTGTGACCCAGTACTTC.

The chain links TRBV20-1 to TRBJ2-1; TRBD1 agrees at 7 bases. Per germline, CDR1 DFQATT and CDR2 SNEGSKA (reference sequence). This CDR3 is 12 amino acids long. V was pared by 4 bases and J by 7 bases, with 4 bases of the junction left unmatched. CDR3 region: CSATTGANEQFF. The CDR3 nucleotides are TGCAGTGCTACTACAGGGGCGAATGAGCAGTTCTTC.

This chain joins TRBV25-1 and TRBJ2-1; TRBD2 agrees at 8 bases. This CDR3 is built from 14 residues. Germline V CDR1 and CDR2: MGHDK, SYGVNS. With 9 bases clipped from V and 6 bases from J, the junction kept 10 bases outside the gene matches. The CDR3 spells CASFASGRFNEQFF. As DNA, the CDR3 is TGTGCCAGTTTTGCTAGCGGGCGATTCAATGAGCAGTTCTTC.

In this sample, this clonotype turned up many times. The chain links TRBV6-2 or TRBV6-3 to TRBJ2-7, with TRBD2 as a possible D gene (6 bases). Germline V lookup: CDR1 MNHEY, CDR2 SVGEGT. The V end lost 1 base, the J end lost 2 bases, and 12 bases lay between the germline ends. The CDR3 length is 15 residues. The CDR3 sequence is CASSYLGGITYEQYF. CDR3 coding DNA: TGTGCCAGCAGTTACTTAGGCGGGATCACCTACGAGCAGTACTTC.

This clonotype was seen more than once but under ten times. The genes are TRBV6-5 and TRBJ2-7; the D is unclear. Germline V gene lookup returns CDR1 MNHEY and CDR2 SVGAGI. Trimming took off 2 bases at V and 3 bases at J, with 11 bases between the two ends. The CDR3 runs 14 residues. CDR3 bases: TGTGCCAGCAGTTACCAGCCCGCGCTCTACGAGCAGTACTTC. Residues: CASSYQPALYEQYF.

The sample holds a few counts of this clonotype. The chain employs TRBV18 and TRBJ2-3, with no clear D. CDR3 length: 14 amino acids. V lost 0 bases, J lost 3 bases, and 7 bases lay in between. Germline V gene data show CDR1 as KGHSH and CDR2 as LQKENI. CDR3 sequence (DNA): TGTGCCAGCTCACCACCGGTCCCGACAGATACGCAGTATTTT. As protein: CASSPPVPTDTQYF.

This chain connects TRBV14 to TRBJ2-6, with D tentatively TRBD1 or TRBD2 (6 bases each). With 6 bases removed from V and 4 bases from J, the gap between germline ends came to 16 bases. Germline-derived CDR1 and CDR2 are SGHDN and FVKESK. The CDR3 consists of 16 residues. The CDR3 protein is CASSRIRGAGANVLTF. CDR3 bases: TGTGCCAGCAGTCGGATAAGGGGGGCCGGGGCCAACGTCCTGACTTTC.

The chain combines TRBV29-1 with TRBJ1-5, with a weak D call TRBD1 (5 bases). CDR3 length equals 13 residues. Trimming cost V 4 bases and J 4 bases, with 11 bases left between them. The V gene's germline CDR1 is SQVTM and CDR2 ANQGSEA. CDR3 amino acids: CSVASAGNQPQHF. The CDR3 bases are TGCAGCGTTGCCTCGGCAGGGAATCAGCCCCAGCATTTT.

This clonotype was found a few times. This chain links TRBV12-3 or TRBV12-4 with TRBJ2-7, with D possibly being TRBD1 (6 bases). Trimming cost V 5 bases and J 3 bases, with 11 bases left between them. The CDR3 is 13 amino acids. CDR3 protein: CASSPTGLYEQYF. The CDR3 DNA is TGTGCCAGCAGTCCGACAGGACTCTACGAGCAGTACTTC.

The rearrangement links TRBV3-1 to TRBJ2-5; TRBD1 matches 7 bases. Trimming removed 4 bases from V and 3 bases from J; junction bases left unmatched: 5. The V gene's germline CDR1 is LGHDT and CDR2 YNNKEL (reference sequence). This CDR3 is 14 amino acids long. Here the CDR3 DNA reads TGTGCCAGCAGCCCCTACAGGGGCGAAGAGACCCAGTACTTC. It yields the protein CASSPYRGEETQYF.

This sequence joins TRBV20-1 and TRBJ1-2; perhaps TRBD1 as D (6 bases). The germline CDR1 and CDR2 sequences are DFQATT and SNEGSKA (reference sequence). The CDR3 loop spans 13 amino acids. Trimming cost V 3 bases and J 5 bases, with 13 bases left between them. The CDR3 DNA sequence: TGCAGTGCTAGCCAGGACAGAAGTTATGGCTACACCTTC. Its protein product is CSASQDRSYGYTF.

This clonotype was found a few times. The chain is built from TRBV7-2 and TRBJ2-1; D is undetermined. CDR1 is SGHTA, CDR2 FQGNSA, per germline. This CDR3 spans 11 amino acids. Trimming left V 5 bases short and J 15 bases short, with 14 bases between. CDR3 sequence: CASSRGPGWFF. The CDR3, as DNA: TGTGCCAGCAGCCGTGGGCCAGGTTGGTTCTTC.

The chain couples TRBV20-1 to TRBJ2-7; weak D call: TRBD2 (7 bases). The germline CDR1 and CDR2 sequences are DFQATT and SNEGSKA (reference sequence). This CDR3 has 13 amino acids. With 2 bases removed from V and 6 bases from J, the gap between germline ends came to 14 bases. The CDR3 DNA is TGCAGTGCTAGATGGGGGGGCCTCCCCGAGCAGTACTTC. Protein sequence: CSARWGGLPEQYF.

This clonotype was seen only a few times. The genes are TRBV4-3 and TRBJ2-7; perhaps D is TRBD1 or TRBD2 (5 bases each). The CDR3 is 18 amino acids. Trimming removed 0 bases from V and 2 bases from J, with 20 bases in between. Germline V lookup: CDR1 LGHNA, CDR2 YSLEER. The CDR3 DNA follows: TGCGCCAGCAGCCAAGATCCGGCCGGGACCCAGGTGACCTACGAGCAGTACTTC. It encodes CASSQDPAGTQVTYEQYF.

This clonotype was detected a few times. The rearrangement uses TRBV7-6 and TRBJ2-1; D is unresolved. The germline V and J ends were trimmed by 1 base and 0 bases, with 10 bases remaining between them. Germline CDR1 SGHVS, CDR2 FNYEAQ. This CDR3 has 16 amino acids. The CDR3: CASSLVGWSSYNEQFF. The CDR3 bases are TGTGCCAGCAGCTTAGTGGGCTGGAGCTCCTACAATGAGCAGTTCTTC.

This clonotype appeared a few times. The rearrangement uses TRBV29-1 and TRBJ2-1; D unresolved. The V and J ends lost 1 base and 9 bases respectively, with 4 bases between them. Germline-derived CDR1 and CDR2 are SQVTM and ANQGSEA. The CDR3 contains 10 residues. The CDR3 nucleotides read TGCAGCGTTGAAGGGGTTGAGCAGTTCTTC. Protein sequence: CSVEGVEQFF.

A few counts support this clonotype. The chain is built from TRBV3-1 and TRBJ2-5; 13 nucleotides match TRBD2. V was pared by 2 bases and J by 1 base, with 1 base of the junction left unmatched. Germline V gene data show CDR1 as LGHDT and CDR2 as YNNKEL (reference sequence). The CDR3 is 16 residues long. The CDR3 sequence: CASSQRLAGGQETQYF. For the CDR3, the DNA is TGTGCCAGCAGCCAACGACTAGCGGGGGGCCAAGAGACCCAGTACTTC.

The chain carries TRBV7-3 and TRBJ2-3, with 9 bases aligning to TRBD1. The V gene's germline CDR1 is SGHTA and CDR2 FQGTGA. The CDR3 length is 15 residues. Trimming took 4 bases from V and 3 from J; bases not matched to a gene: 5. CDR3 DNA: TGTGCCAGCAGCTCCAAACAGGGGGCGACAGATACGCAGTATTTT. Translating it yields CASSSKQGATDTQYF.

The rearrangement uses TRBV7-2 and TRBJ2-1; D is perhaps TRBD2 (6 bases). Germline V gene data show CDR1 as SGHTA and CDR2 as FQGNSA. The V end lost 1 base, the J end lost 7 bases, and 14 bases lay between the germline ends. The CDR3 spans 15 residues. Written as DNA, the CDR3 is TGTGCCAGCAGCTTAGTGGTGAACGCGGGGAATGAGCAGTTCTTC. Translation gives CASSLVVNAGNEQFF.

This clonotype was counted many times. The chain couples TRBV2 to TRBJ2-3; 10 nucleotides agree with TRBD1. The CDR3 has 16 amino acids. J gave up 6 bases and V 1 base, and 7 bases lay outside the gene matches. Germline V gives CDR1 SNHLY, CDR2 FYNNEI. CDR3 amino acids: CASSEGVGTGEDTQYF. The CDR3 DNA reads TGTGCCAGCAGTGAAGGTGTGGGGACAGGGGAGGATACGCAGTATTTT. Together with reference TRBV2 and TRBJ2-3, the CDR3 gives the full variable domain: EPEVTQTPSHQVTQMGQEVILRCVPISNHLYFYWYRQILGQKVEFLVSFYNNEISEKSEIFDDQFSVERPDGSNFTLKIRSTKLEDSAMYFCASSEGVGTGEDTQYFGPGTRLTVL.

Concerning this clonotype itself: The germline gene is not matched at one end of the junction; a read error may be the cause. V and J are TRBV20-1 and TRBJ1-3, with D tentatively TRBD1 (5 bases). Germline V gives CDR1 DFQATT, CDR2 SNEGSKA (reference sequence). The CDR3 is 12 amino acids. CDR3 sequence (DNA): TGCAGTGCCAGAGGGGACGGAAACACCATATATTTT. It specifies CSARGDGNTIYF.

This clonotype was seen only once. The chain couples TRBV9 to TRBJ2-5; D tentatively reads TRBD1 or TRBD2 (5 bases each). CDR1 and CDR2 from the germline V gene are SGDLS and YYNGEE. Deletions cut 2 bases from V and 5 bases from J, with 10 bases between. The CDR3 runs 13 residues. The CDR3 protein is CASSVGWGETQYF. DNA of the CDR3: TGTGCCAGCAGCGTTGGGTGGGGGGAGACCCAGTACTTC.